The 5 T cell receptor beta chains reported below all come from one sample, sequenced in a study of blood T cell repertoires in COVID-19. Clones were read by immunoSEQ multiplex PCR, and TCRdb kept only the in-frame ones, dropping some. The table has 210,000 or so clones, roughly 80% seen once; the top ten hold around 4.7%. The sequencing sample was made of peripheral blood. The receptors were sampled from a human donor in a cohort sampled during active COVID-19.

This clone is a singleton in its sample. The CDR3 nucleotides are TGTGCCAGCAAAGCGACAGCCACTTTGGACGAGCAGTACTTC. Its translation is CASKATATLDEQYF. The chain links TRBV6-6 to TRBJ2-7, with a possible D match to TRBD1 (5 bases). CDR1 and CDR2 from the germline V gene are MNHNY and SVGAGI (reference sequence). V lost 7 bases and J lost 5, with 18 bases in between. This CDR3 spans 14 amino acids.

The genes are TRBV29-1 and TRBJ1-1; a possible D gene is TRBD1 (6 bases). This CDR3 region has 12 residues. Germline V gene data show CDR1 as SQVTM and CDR2 as ANQGSEA. V was shortened by 5 bases and J by 5 bases, with 12 bases between the two germline ends. The CDR3 DNA follows: TGCAGCGTTATCCAGGGGTATACTGAAGCTTTCTTT. Its protein product is CSVIQGYTEAFF.

The chain joins TRBV28 to TRBJ2-5; TRBD1 agrees at 10 bases. V lost 6 bases to trimming and J lost 6 bases; unmatched junction nucleotides: 7. CDR1 and CDR2 (germline): MDHEN, SYDVKM. This CDR3 region has 14 residues. CDR3 DNA sequence: TGTGCCAGCAGGGGACAGGGGTCGGTTAAGACCCAGTACTTC. Its protein product is CASRGQGSVKTQYF.

This clone was recorded only once. The chain carries TRBV10-3 and TRBJ1-1, with D possibly being TRBD1 (5 bases). The CDR3 consists of 13 residues. V was shortened by 11 bases and J by 6 bases, with 19 bases between the two germline ends. From germline, CDR1 is ENHRY and CDR2 SYGVKD. The CDR3 coding sequence is TGTGCCGCCCAAGCCCAGCAGGGTTCTGAAGCTTTCTTT. Translation: CAAQAQQGSEAFF.

The chain combines TRBV30 with TRBJ2-3, with 11 bases identical to TRBD1. Germline CDR1 reads GTSNPN; CDR2 reads SVGIG (reference sequence). The CDR3 spans 16 residues. V dropped 1 base and J dropped 0; count of bases not matched to a gene: 3. The CDR3 bases are TGTGCCTGGAGTGCGGGGACAGGGGGTAGCACAGATACGCAGTATTTT. As protein: CAWSAGTGGSTDTQYF.